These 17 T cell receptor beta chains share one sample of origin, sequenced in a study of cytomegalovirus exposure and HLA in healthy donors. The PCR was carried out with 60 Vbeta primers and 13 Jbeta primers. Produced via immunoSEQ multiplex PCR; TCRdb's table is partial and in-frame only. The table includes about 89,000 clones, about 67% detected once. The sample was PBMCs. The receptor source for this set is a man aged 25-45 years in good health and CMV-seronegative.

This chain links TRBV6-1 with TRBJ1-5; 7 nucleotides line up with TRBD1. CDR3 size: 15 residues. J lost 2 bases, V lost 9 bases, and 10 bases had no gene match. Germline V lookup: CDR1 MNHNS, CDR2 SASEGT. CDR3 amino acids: CASAYLDRGNQPQHF. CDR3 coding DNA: TGTGCCAGTGCCTATCTCGACAGGGGCAATCAGCCCCAGCATTTT.

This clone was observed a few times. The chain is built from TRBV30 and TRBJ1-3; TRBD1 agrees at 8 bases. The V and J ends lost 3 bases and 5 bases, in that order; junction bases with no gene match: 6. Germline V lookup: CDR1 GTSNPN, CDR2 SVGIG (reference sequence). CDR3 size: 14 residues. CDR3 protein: CAWRVGTGRNTIYF. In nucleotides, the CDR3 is TGTGCCTGGAGGGTGGGGACAGGCAGAAACACCATATATTTT. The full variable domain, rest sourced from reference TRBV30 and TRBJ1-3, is SQTIHQWPATLVQPVGSPLSLECTVEGTSNPNLYWYRQAAGRGLQLLFYSVGIGQISSEVPQNLSASRPQDRQFILSSKKLLLSDSGFYLCAWRVGTGRNTIYFGEGSWLTVV.

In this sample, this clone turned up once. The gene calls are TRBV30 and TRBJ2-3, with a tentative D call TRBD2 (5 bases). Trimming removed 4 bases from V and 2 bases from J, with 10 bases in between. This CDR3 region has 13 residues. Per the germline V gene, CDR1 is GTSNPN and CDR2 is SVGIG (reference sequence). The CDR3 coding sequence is TGTGCCTGGACCCGGGGATACACAGATACGCAGTATTTT. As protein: CAWTRGYTDTQYF.

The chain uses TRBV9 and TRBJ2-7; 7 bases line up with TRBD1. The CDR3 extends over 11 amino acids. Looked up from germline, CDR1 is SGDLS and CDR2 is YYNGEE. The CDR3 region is CVDRDPYEQYF. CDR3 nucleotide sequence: TGTGTAGACAGGGACCCCTACGAGCAGTACTTC.

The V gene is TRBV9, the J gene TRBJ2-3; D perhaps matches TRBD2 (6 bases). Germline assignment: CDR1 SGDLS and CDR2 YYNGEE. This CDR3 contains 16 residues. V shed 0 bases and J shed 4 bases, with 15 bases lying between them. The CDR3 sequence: CASSVDPSVSADTQYF. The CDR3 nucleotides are TGTGCCAGCAGCGTAGATCCTAGCGTTAGCGCAGATACGCAGTATTTT.

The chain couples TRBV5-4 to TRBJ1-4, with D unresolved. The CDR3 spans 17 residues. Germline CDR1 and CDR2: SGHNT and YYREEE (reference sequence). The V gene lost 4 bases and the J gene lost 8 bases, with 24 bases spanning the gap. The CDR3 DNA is TGTGCCAGCAGCCATTACCGGGATTTCGTACCGGGGGAAAAACTGTTTTTT. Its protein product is CASSHYRDFVPGEKLFF.

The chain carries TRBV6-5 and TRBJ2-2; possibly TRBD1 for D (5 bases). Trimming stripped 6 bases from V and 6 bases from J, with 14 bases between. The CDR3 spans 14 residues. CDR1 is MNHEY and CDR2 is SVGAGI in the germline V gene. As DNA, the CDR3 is TGTGCCAGCAGAAACCAGGGAAAAGCCGGGGAGCTGTTTTTT. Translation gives CASRNQGKAGELFF.

The CDR3 nucleotides are TGTGCCAGCAGCTCCCTTAACGGACTTGAAGCTTTCTTT. It is translated as CASSSLNGLEAFF. The gene calls are TRBV7-3 and TRBJ1-1; D gene uncertain. Germline CDR1 and CDR2: SGHTA and FQGTGA. V gave up 4 bases and J gave up 7 bases, with 13 bases separating them. CDR3 size: 13 residues.

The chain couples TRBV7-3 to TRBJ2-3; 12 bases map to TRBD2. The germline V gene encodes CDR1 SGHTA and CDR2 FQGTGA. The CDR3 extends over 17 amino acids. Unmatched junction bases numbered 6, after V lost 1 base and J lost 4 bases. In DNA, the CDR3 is TGTGCCAGCAGCTTAATGCTAGCGGGAGGGCAGGCAGATACGCAGTATTTT. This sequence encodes CASSLMLAGGQADTQYF. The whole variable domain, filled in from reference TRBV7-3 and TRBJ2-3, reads GAGVSQTPSNKVTEKGKYVELRCDPISGHTALYWYRQSLGQGPEFLIYFQGTGAADDSGLPNDRFFAVRPEGSVSTLKIQRTERGDSAVYLCASSLMLAGGQADTQYFGPGTRLTVL.

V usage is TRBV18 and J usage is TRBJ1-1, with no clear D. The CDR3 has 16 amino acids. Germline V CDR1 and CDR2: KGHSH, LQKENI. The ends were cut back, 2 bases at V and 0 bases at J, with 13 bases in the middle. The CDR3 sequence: CASSPLRESMNTEAFF. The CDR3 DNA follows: TGTGCCAGCTCACCATTACGAGAGTCTATGAACACTGAAGCTTTCTTT.

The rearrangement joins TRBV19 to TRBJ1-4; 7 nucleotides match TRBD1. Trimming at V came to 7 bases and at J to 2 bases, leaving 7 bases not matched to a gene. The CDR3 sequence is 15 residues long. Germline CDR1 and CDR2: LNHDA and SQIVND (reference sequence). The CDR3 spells CASKQGSGTNEKLFF. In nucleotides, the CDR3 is TGTGCCAGTAAACAGGGGTCGGGGACTAATGAAAAACTGTTTTTT.

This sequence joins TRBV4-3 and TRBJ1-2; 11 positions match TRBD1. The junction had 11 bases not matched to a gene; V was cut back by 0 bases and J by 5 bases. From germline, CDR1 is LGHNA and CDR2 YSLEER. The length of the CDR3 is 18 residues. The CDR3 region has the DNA TGCGCCAGCAGCCAAGATGACCGCGGACAGGGGGCTTGGTATGGCTACACCTTC. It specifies CASSQDDRGQGAWYGYTF.

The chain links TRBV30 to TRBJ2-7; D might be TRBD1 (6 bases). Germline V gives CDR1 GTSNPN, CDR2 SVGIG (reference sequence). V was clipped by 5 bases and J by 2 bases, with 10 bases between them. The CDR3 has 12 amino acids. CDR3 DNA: TGTGCCTGGGAGGACAGAACCTACGAGCAGTACTTC. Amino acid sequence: CAWEDRTYEQYF.

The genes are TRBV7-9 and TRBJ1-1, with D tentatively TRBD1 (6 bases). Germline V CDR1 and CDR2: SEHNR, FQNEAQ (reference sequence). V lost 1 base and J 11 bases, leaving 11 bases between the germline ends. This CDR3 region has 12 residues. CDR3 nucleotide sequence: TGTGCCAGCAGCTTAGATCAGGGGTGGGCTTTCTTT. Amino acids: CASSLDQGWAFF.

DNA of the CDR3: TGTGCCAGCAGCCCCGGAGGGAACACTGAAGCTTTCTTT. Encoded protein: CASSPGGNTEAFF. The V gene is TRBV7-3, the J gene TRBJ1-1; D not certain. CDR1 and CDR2 (germline): SGHTA, FQGTGA. The V gene lost 5 bases and the J gene lost 1 base, with 8 bases spanning the gap. This CDR3 is built from 13 residues.

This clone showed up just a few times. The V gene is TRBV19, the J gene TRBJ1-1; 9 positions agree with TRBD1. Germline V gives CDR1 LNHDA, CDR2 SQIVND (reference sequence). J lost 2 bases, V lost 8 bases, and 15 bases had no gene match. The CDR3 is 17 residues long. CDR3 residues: CASRPGTGKMVNTEAFF. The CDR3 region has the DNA TGTGCCAGTCGTCCGGGGACAGGGAAGATGGTTAACACTGAAGCTTTCTTT.

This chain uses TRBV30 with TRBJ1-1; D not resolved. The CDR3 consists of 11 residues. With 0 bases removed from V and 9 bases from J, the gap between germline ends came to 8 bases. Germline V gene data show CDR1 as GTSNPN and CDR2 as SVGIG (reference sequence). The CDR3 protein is CAWSVTSKAFF. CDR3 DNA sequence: TGTGCCTGGAGTGTGACAAGTAAAGCTTTCTTT.